The following is a T cell receptor (beta chain) sequence with its context. Its antigen remains unknown. The data belong to a study of shared clonotypes between healthy human individuals. Here immunoSEQ multiplex PCR was the method, and the copy in TCRdb shows in-frame clones only, minus some. The sample comprises 2 million to 2.5 million clones, less than 95% of which are singletons, and roughly 1% rests with the top ten. Terminally differentiated effector memory CD45RA+ cells were excluded from the naive CD8 cells, which were CD45RO-negative and positively selected for CCR7. The CDR3 extends over 19 amino acids. V was cut by 1 base and J by 0 bases, with 20 bases left in between. CDR1 and CDR2 from the germline V gene are SGDLS and YYNGEE. Regarding the study as a whole: Four donors showed sharing of about 4.6% of naive CD4 clonotypes. Relative to their counterparts shared across all four donors, non-shared clonotypes exhibited diminished generation probabilities.

This receptor was obtained from a young man in good health. The rearrangement joins TRBV9 to TRBJ2-1, with a tentative D call TRBD2 (6 bases). Sequencing input: naive CD8+ T cells sorted from blood. CDR3 in DNA: TGTGCCAGCAGCGTAAGAGGGTACCGGGACTTAAGCTCCTACAATGAGCAGTTCTTC. Translation gives CASSVRGYRDLSSYNEQFF.